This passage covers 22 T cell receptor beta chains from one sample sequenced in a study of Ad26.COV2.S vaccination and SARS-CoV-2 variants. Produced via immunoSEQ multiplex PCR; TCRdb's table is partial and in-frame only. The table lists about 320,000 clones, just over 85% of them singletons. Treatment in this sample: 19 received Ad26.COV2.S at low or high dose, single or two shots; 5 received placebo; per-sample allocation not given. The investigators took samples on day 63 after the first vaccine or placebo injection. Specimen: peripheral blood, collected in a trial of Ad26.COV2.S vaccine versus placebo. Receptors were obtained from a person between 18 and 65 years old who received the Ad26.COV2.S COVID-19 vaccine or a placebo.

The genes are TRBV29-1 and TRBJ2-7, with D hard to call. Between the trimmed V and J ends, which lost 2 bases and 3 bases, there was a span of 20 bases. CDR3 size: 16 residues. Germline V lookup: CDR1 SQVTM, CDR2 ANQGSEA. The CDR3 loop is CSVETASGPNHYEQYF. CDR3 DNA sequence: TGCAGCGTTGAAACGGCCTCAGGCCCAAACCACTACGAGCAGTACTTC.

This chain links TRBV7-9 with TRBJ1-2, with TRBD1 identical over 10 bases. This CDR3 region has 16 residues. The germline V gene encodes CDR1 SEHNR and CDR2 FQNEAQ (reference sequence). The V and J ends lost 7 bases and 5 bases, in that order; junction bases with no gene match: 13. CDR3 sequence reads: CASNDDLGTGVYGYTF. The CDR3 DNA is TGTGCCAGCAACGATGACTTAGGGACAGGGGTGTATGGCTACACCTTC.

V is TRBV5-4 and J is TRBJ2-1; TRBD1 aligns across 7 bases. In germline, CDR1 is SGHNT, CDR2 YYREEE (reference sequence). The CDR3 consists of 15 residues. After removal of 4 bases from V and 8 bases from J, the junction contained 12 bases not matched to a gene. The DNA of the CDR3 is TGTGCCAGCAGCACGGGGCAGGGGGTAGGCGATGAGCAGTTCTTC. This codes for CASSTGQGVGDEQFF. The variable domain in full, with the rest retrieved from reference TRBV5-4 and TRBJ2-1, is ETGVTQSPTHLIKTRGQQVTLRCSSQSGHNTVSWYQQALGQGPQFIFQYYREEENGRGNFPPRFSGLQFPNYSSELNVNALELDDSALYLCASSTGQGVGDEQFFGPGTRLTVL.

The V gene is TRBV2, the J gene TRBJ1-3, with D tentatively TRBD1 (5 bases). This CDR3 contains 16 residues. Trimming pared 1 base from V and 4 bases from J, leaving 14 bases between. The germline gives CDR1 SNHLY, CDR2 FYNNEI. DNA for the CDR3: TGTGCCAGCAGTGAAGGCCCGGGGGTCTACGGAAACACCATATATTTT. Translation: CASSEGPGVYGNTIYF. The full variable domain, rest sourced from reference TRBV2 and TRBJ1-3, is EPEVTQTPSHQVTQMGQEVILRCVPISNHLYFYWYRQILGQKVEFLVSFYNNEISEKSEIFDDQFSVERPDGSNFTLKIRSTKLEDSAMYFCASSEGPGVYGNTIYFGEGSWLTVV.

This chain joins TRBV12-3 or TRBV12-4 and TRBJ2-1; D may be TRBD2 (6 bases). The CDR3 totals 11 residues. Between the trimmed V and J ends, which lost 6 bases and 9 bases, there was a span of 9 bases. CDR3 amino acids: CASSHGGEQFF. In DNA form, the CDR3 reads TGTGCCAGCAGCCACGGGGGTGAGCAGTTCTTC.

This chain links TRBV2 with TRBJ2-7; TRBD2 is a possible D gene (6 bases). Trimming left V 3 bases short and J 5 bases short, with 17 bases between. The CDR3 runs 15 residues. Germline values: CDR1 SNHLY, CDR2 FYNNEI. The CDR3 coding sequence is TGTGCCAGCAGTGAGGGACTCCGGATGGTCGACGAGCAGTACTTC. Amino acids: CASSEGLRMVDEQYF.

The gene calls are TRBV5-1 and TRBJ2-1; 14 bases agree with TRBD2. J was trimmed by 8 bases and V by 0 bases; bases with no gene match: 4. This CDR3 has 16 residues. Germline V lookup: CDR1 SGHRS, CDR2 YFSETQ. CDR3: CASSLGGTSGGHEQFF. The CDR3 coding sequence is TGCGCCAGCAGCTTGGGAGGGACTAGCGGGGGACATGAGCAGTTCTTC.

The V and J genes are TRBV7-2 and TRBJ2-5; 9 nucleotides match TRBD1. V lost 3 bases, J lost 5 bases, and 7 bases stayed unmatched. The germline gives CDR1 SGHTA, CDR2 FQGNSA. This CDR3 spans 15 amino acids. In nucleotides, the CDR3 is TGTGCCAGCAGCTTGACCGGGACAGGGAGTGAGACCCAGTACTTC. It translates to CASSLTGTGSETQYF. The full variable domain, in which reference TRBV7-2 and TRBJ2-5 provide the parts outside the CDR3, is GAGVSQSPSNKVTEKGKDVELRCDPISGHTALYWYRQSLGQGLEFLIYFQGNSAPDKSGLPSDRFSAERTGGSVSTLTIQRTQQEDSAVYLCASSLTGTGSETQYFGPGTRLLVL.

The chain is built from TRBV5-1 and TRBJ2-1, with 7 bases lining up with TRBD1. With V trimmed by 4 bases and J by 3 bases, 4 bases remained unmatched. The CDR3 contains 14 residues. Germline assignment: CDR1 SGHRS and CDR2 YFSETQ. The DNA of the CDR3 is TGCGCCAGCAGCGGGGGACAGATCTACAATGAGCAGTTCTTC. It specifies CASSGGQIYNEQFF.

The chain combines TRBV5-4 with TRBJ2-5; 14 bases are shared with TRBD2. The CDR3 has 15 residues. CDR1 SGHNT and CDR2 YYREEE come from the germline V gene (reference sequence). The junction had 4 bases not matched to a gene; V was cut back by 5 bases and J by 4 bases. The CDR3 protein is CASRLGLAGVETQYF. CDR3 coding DNA: TGTGCCAGCAGACTGGGACTAGCGGGGGTAGAGACCCAGTACTTC.

The chain links TRBV3-1 (or the pseudogene TRBV3-2) to TRBJ2-1; D unclear. V was trimmed by 1 base and J by 9 bases, leaving 4 bases between them. The CDR3 sequence is 11 residues long. Germline loops: CDR1 LGHDT, CDR2 YNNKEL (reference sequence). The CDR3 DNA follows: TGTGCCAGCAGCCAAGCCGGTGAGCAGTTCTTC. Translating it yields CASSQAGEQFF.

The chain is built from TRBV12-5 and TRBJ1-5; D gene uncertain. Germline lookup yields CDR1 LGHNT and CDR2 FRNRAP. V was pared by 3 bases and J by 7 bases, with 4 bases between. This CDR3 comprises 11 residues. CDR3 protein: CASGFIQPQHF. The DNA of the CDR3 is TGTGCTAGTGGTTTCATCCAGCCCCAGCATTTT.

This clone was picked up one time. The rearrangement joins TRBV25-1 to TRBJ1-1; D gene uncertain. The CDR3 consists of 18 residues. Looked up from germline, CDR1 is MGHDK and CDR2 is SYGVNS. V lost 6 bases and J 11 bases, leaving 34 bases between the germline ends. CDR3 in DNA: TGTGCCAGCAGCCCTGGACTGACATTTCGGTGGCCCTTAGTTCGGGCTTTCTTT. Translating it yields CASSPGLTFRWPLVRAFF.

The chain uses TRBV10-1 and TRBJ1-1; D uncertain. CDR1 WNHNN and CDR2 SYGVQD come from the germline V gene (reference sequence). The CDR3 totals 12 residues. V was pared by 6 bases and J by 5 bases, with 10 bases between. This CDR3 is CASRGIGTEAFF. Written as DNA, the CDR3 is TGCGCCAGCAGGGGGATTGGGACTGAAGCTTTCTTT.

As for this clone: At one of its ends the junction is not consistent with the germline gene, which may arise from a read error. Different DNA sequences within this sample yield the same CDR3. The chain recombines TRBV20-1 with TRBJ1-2, with D uncertain. Germline V gene data show CDR1 as DFQATT and CDR2 as SNEGSKA (reference sequence). This CDR3 contains 11 residues. The DNA for the CDR3 is TGCAGTGCAAGAGGGATCTATGGCTACACCTTC. Amino acid sequence: CSARGIYGYTF.

The gene calls are TRBV25-1 and TRBJ2-2, with unresolved D. The V gene's germline CDR1 is MGHDK and CDR2 SYGVNS. The CDR3 is 14 amino acids. Trimming left V 7 bases short and J 5 bases short, with 14 bases between. The CDR3 is CASTRGGRTGELFF. CDR3 in DNA: TGTGCCAGCACCCGAGGTGGTCGGACCGGGGAGCTGTTTTTT.

The chain combines TRBV5-6 with TRBJ1-2; 7 positions match TRBD1. Looked up from germline, CDR1 is SGHDT and CDR2 is YYEEEE. The V gene end was trimmed by 0 bases and the J gene end by 8 bases; junction bases not matched to a gene: 19. This CDR3 is 18 amino acids long. CDR3: CASSLGFRTGAVSTGYTF. In DNA, the CDR3 is TGTGCCAGCAGCTTGGGGTTCCGAACAGGGGCCGTTTCTACAGGCTACACCTTC.

This rearrangement joins TRBV4-2 to TRBJ1-1; TRBD1 matches 7 bases. This CDR3 is 19 amino acids long. The junction had 18 bases not matched to a gene; V was cut back by 0 bases and J by 5 bases. Germline values: CDR1 LGHNA, CDR2 YNFKEQ. The CDR3 region is CASSQERILGDRVKTEAFF. CDR3 nucleotide sequence: TGTGCCAGCAGCCAAGAAAGAATCCTAGGTGACAGGGTAAAGACTGAAGCTTTCTTT.

This rearrangement joins TRBV9 to TRBJ2-7; D not resolved. Trimming stripped 2 bases from V and 5 bases from J, with 20 bases between. The CDR3 contains 16 residues. Germline V gene data show CDR1 as SGDLS and CDR2 as YYNGEE. The CDR3 loop reads CASSVGIQTSIDEQYF. CDR3 DNA: TGTGCCAGCAGCGTTGGCATCCAGACGTCTATCGACGAGCAGTACTTC. Using reference TRBV9 and TRBJ2-7 for the parts outside the CDR3, the full variable domain is DSGVTQTPKHLITATGQRVTLRCSPRSGDLSVYWYQQSLDQGLQFLIQYYNGEERAKGNILERFSAQQFPDLHSELNLSSLELGDSALYFCASSVGIQTSIDEQYFGPGTRLTVT.

CDR3 protein: CASSYQTRTSGGQETQYF. The CDR3 bases are TGCGCCAGCAGCTACCAGACCCGGACTAGCGGGGGTCAAGAGACCCAGTACTTC. The rearrangement joins TRBV5-1 to TRBJ2-5; 13 nucleotides agree with TRBD2. The V segment lost 3 bases and the J segment 2 bases; nucleotides outside the gene matches: 10. Germline V CDR1 and CDR2: SGHRS, YFSETQ. The CDR3 is 18 amino acids.

The chain carries TRBV19 and TRBJ2-5; D is possibly TRBD1 (5 bases). The germline gives CDR1 LNHDA, CDR2 SQIVND (reference sequence). V was shortened by 2 bases and J by 5 bases, with 18 bases between the two germline ends. This CDR3 has 16 amino acids. In DNA form, the CDR3 reads TGTGCCAGTAGTATAACCATACACCAGGGTTGGGAGACCCAGTACTTC. This encodes CASSITIHQGWETQYF.

This clone was recorded once. The genes are TRBV3-1 (or the pseudogene TRBV3-2) and TRBJ1-1; D is ambiguous. The V gene lost 2 bases and the J gene lost 6 bases, with 10 bases spanning the gap. The germline V gene has CDR1 LGHDT and CDR2 YNNKEL (reference sequence). The CDR3 contains 13 residues. CDR3 loop: CASSQRAIAEAFF. The DNA for the CDR3 is TGTGCCAGCAGCCAACGGGCAATAGCTGAAGCTTTCTTT.